This T cell receptor (beta chain) derives from a study of OX40 agonist ivuxolimab in advanced cancers. Study in general: Partial responses occurred in Three dose-escalation patients, one with hepatocellular carcinoma and two with cutaneous melanoma.

Here immunoSEQ multiplex PCR was the method, and the copy in TCRdb shows in-frame clones only, minus some. The sample has tens of thousands of clones; more than 80% are singletons. In germline, CDR1 is SEHNR, CDR2 FQNEAQ (reference sequence). Trimming left V 5 bases short and J 2 bases short, with 9 bases between. This CDR3 has 13 residues. Study-level results: Among patients with partial responses at 0.1-3.0 mg/kg, clonal expansion was among the lowest. Part of the nonresponder group also had normalized T-cell clonal expansion that was low.

Details on this clone: Its specificity is unknown.

The chain combines TRBV7-9 with TRBJ1-2; maybe TRBD1 (6 bases). The sample in question was CD4+ or CD8+ T cells sorted from blood, obtained in a trial of the OX40 agonist ivuxolimab. The receptor was derived from an adult with an advanced solid tumor such as melanoma, head and neck, liver or kidney cancer. In DNA form, the CDR3 reads TGTGCCAGCAGCCCGGACAGAAACTATGGCTACACCTTC. It codes for CASSPDRNYGYTF.